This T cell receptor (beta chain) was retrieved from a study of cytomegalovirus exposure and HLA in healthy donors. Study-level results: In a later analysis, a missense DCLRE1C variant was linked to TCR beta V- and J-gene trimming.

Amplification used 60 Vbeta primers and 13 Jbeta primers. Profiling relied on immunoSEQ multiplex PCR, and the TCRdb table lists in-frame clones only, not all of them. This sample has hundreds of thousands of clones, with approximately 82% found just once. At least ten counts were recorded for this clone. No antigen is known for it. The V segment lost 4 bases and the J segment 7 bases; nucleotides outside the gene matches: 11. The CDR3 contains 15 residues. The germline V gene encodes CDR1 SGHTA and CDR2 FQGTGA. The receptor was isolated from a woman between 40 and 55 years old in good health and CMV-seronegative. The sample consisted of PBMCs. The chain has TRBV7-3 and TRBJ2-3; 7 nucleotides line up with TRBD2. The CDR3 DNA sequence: TGTGCCAGCAGCTCAGCAAGCGGGGAGAGGTATACGCAGTATTTT. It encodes CASSSASGERYTQYF.